These 17 T cell receptor beta chains were sequenced from one sample in a study of early T cells in non-severe SARS-CoV-2 infection. TCRdb re-analysed the 5' RACE reads in MiXCR, keeping a single row per CDR3 protein. The sample includes approximately 84,000 distinct CDR3 sequences, about 15% of them seen just once. The sample comprised whole blood. The source is an adult who was a healthcare worker with PCR-confirmed SARS-CoV-2 infection or an uninfected control (not recorded which).

The chain employs TRBV5-1 and TRBJ1-1; D possibly corresponds to TRBD1 (6 bases). V shed 4 bases and J shed 0 bases, with 16 bases lying between them. The CDR3 length is 16 residues. Germline V gene sequence: CDR1 SGHRS, CDR2 YFSETQ. The CDR3 coding sequence is TGCGCCAGCAGCCGGTCGACAGGAGGTATGAACACTGAAGCTTTCTTT. This gives the protein CASSRSTGGMNTEAFF.

This rearrangement joins TRBV7-9 to TRBJ2-5; tentatively, D is TRBD1 (6 bases). V was pared by 8 bases and J by 1 base, with 14 bases between. The CDR3 runs to 14 residues. CDR1 is SEHNR and CDR2 is FQNEAQ in the germline V gene (reference sequence). This CDR3 reads CASRRGSLQETQYF. CDR3 DNA: TGTGCCAGCCGAAGGGGGAGCCTCCAAGAGACCCAGTACTTC. Together with reference TRBV7-9 and TRBJ2-5, the CDR3 gives the full variable domain: DTGVSQNPRHKITKRGQNVTFRCDPISEHNRLYWYRQTLGQGPEFLTYFQNEAQLEKSRLLSDRFSAERPKGSFSTLEIQRTEQGDSAMYLCASRRGSLQETQYFGPGTRLLVL.

In DNA form, the CDR3 reads TGTGCCAGCAGCTTAGGTCTTGGGACTGGCTACACCTTC. It translates to CASSLGLGTGYTF. This chain connects TRBV7-9 to TRBJ1-2; D is possibly TRBD1 (5 bases). The V gene's germline CDR1 is SEHNR and CDR2 FQNEAQ (reference sequence). The CDR3 loop spans 13 amino acids. The germline V and J ends were trimmed by 1 base and 7 bases, with 10 bases remaining between them. Full variable domain (outside the CDR3, taken from reference TRBV7-9 and TRBJ1-2): DTGVSQNPRHKITKRGQNVTFRCDPISEHNRLYWYRQTLGQGPEFLTYFQNEAQLEKSRLLSDRFSAERPKGSFSTLEIQRTEQGDSAMYLCASSLGLGTGYTFGSGTRLTVV.

This clonotype has only a few counts. The V and J genes are TRBV5-1 and TRBJ2-7; TRBD1 matches 8 bases. The CDR3 sequence is 16 residues long. The germline CDR1 and CDR2 sequences are SGHRS and YFSETQ. With V trimmed by 3 bases and J by 3 bases, 11 bases remained unmatched. CDR3 in amino acids: CASSSGDRQIRYEQYF. DNA of the CDR3: TGCGCCAGCAGCTCTGGGGACAGGCAAATCCGCTACGAGCAGTACTTC.

V usage is TRBV14 and J usage is TRBJ2-3, with 7 bases that match TRBD2. CDR1 is SGHDN, CDR2 FVKESK, per germline. The CDR3 spans 16 residues. With 3 bases clipped from V and 4 bases from J, the junction kept 10 bases outside the gene matches. The CDR3, as DNA: TGTGCCAGCAGCCATAGGAGGGCGGGAGTCGCAGATACGCAGTATTTT. Translated, it gives CASSHRRAGVADTQYF.

The V and J genes are TRBV5-1 and TRBJ2-3; D is ambiguous. V was pared by 6 bases and J by 4 bases, with 9 bases between. The CDR3 length is 12 residues. CDR1 SGHRS and CDR2 YFSETQ come from the germline V gene. This CDR3 is CASIDSADTQYF. The CDR3 bases are TGCGCCAGCATCGATTCAGCAGATACGCAGTATTTT.

The CDR3 nucleotides are TGTGCCAGCAGTTTCACTAGCGGGCGCTTATACAATGAGCAGTTCTTC. Its translation: CASSFTSGRLYNEQFF. The V gene is TRBV27, the J gene TRBJ2-1, with TRBD2 matching over 9 bases. Per germline, CDR1 MNHEY and CDR2 SMNVEV (reference sequence). CDR3 length: 16 residues. V trimming: 3 bases; J trimming: 4 bases; junction bases outside the gene matches: 7.

There are many counts of this clonotype. The gene calls are TRBV27 and TRBJ2-7; D may be TRBD1 (6 bases). Germline V gene sequence: CDR1 MNHEY, CDR2 SMNVEV (reference sequence). The CDR3 has 12 residues. V lost 8 bases, J lost 3 bases, and 11 bases lay in between. In DNA, the CDR3 is TGTGCCAGCGGTTACAGGGACTACGAGCAGTACTTC. Protein product: CASGYRDYEQYF.

This clonotype came up many times. This sequence joins TRBV5-1 and TRBJ2-1; TRBD2 matches at 7 bases. Per the germline V gene, CDR1 is SGHRS and CDR2 is YFSETQ. The CDR3 length is 15 residues. V lost 1 base to trimming and J lost 4 bases; unmatched junction nucleotides: 5. For the CDR3, the DNA is TGCGCCAGCAGCTTGACGGGAGGTGGATACAATGAGCAGTTCTTC. It translates to CASSLTGGGYNEQFF.

The chain uses TRBV3-1 and TRBJ1-1; D is unclear. The CDR3 runs 16 residues. With 2 bases removed from V and 1 base from J, the gap between germline ends came to 14 bases. Germline loops: CDR1 LGHDT, CDR2 YNNKEL (reference sequence). CDR3: CASSQYSGLKNTEAFF. In DNA, the CDR3 is TGTGCCAGCAGCCAATATTCTGGACTGAAGAACACTGAAGCTTTCTTT.

This clonotype was observed at least ten times. This chain connects TRBV5-5 to TRBJ2-1, with 9 bases fitting TRBD2. The CDR3 extends over 16 amino acids. V was pared by 2 bases and J by 7 bases, with 10 bases of the junction left unmatched. Per germline, CDR1 SGHKS and CDR2 YYEKEE (reference sequence). The DNA for the CDR3 is TGTGCCAGCAGCTTCCTAGCGGGATCGACGCCAAATGAGCAGTTCTTC. Protein: CASSFLAGSTPNEQFF.

This clonotype was picked up many times. The V and J genes are TRBV10-3 and TRBJ2-3, with a tentative D call TRBD2 (5 bases). The CDR3 contains 15 residues. Trimming took 2 bases from V and 2 from J, leaving 11 bases between them. Per the germline V gene, CDR1 is ENHRY and CDR2 is SYGVKD. CDR3 protein: CAISETGEFTDTQYF. CDR3 coding DNA: TGTGCCATCAGTGAGACTGGGGAGTTCACAGATACGCAGTATTTT.

The CDR3 nucleotides are TGTGCCAGCAGCTTGGAAGGGAATGAGCAGTTCTTC. Translated, it gives CASSLEGNEQFF. This chain connects TRBV5-4 to TRBJ2-1, with no clear D. The CDR3 has 12 amino acids. Trimming stripped 0 bases from V and 7 bases from J, with 5 bases between. Germline CDR1 is SGHNT and CDR2 is YYREEE (reference sequence).

This clonotype was recorded a few times. The chain links TRBV5-6 to TRBJ2-5; TRBD1 matches at 7 bases. This CDR3 has 14 residues. Germline trimming cut 2 bases from V and 3 bases from J; bases unmatched to any gene: 4. Germline lookup yields CDR1 SGHDT and CDR2 YYEEEE. CDR3 nucleotide sequence: TGTGCCAGCAGCTTCCCAGGGACAGAAGAGACCCAGTACTTC. Protein: CASSFPGTEETQYF.

The gene calls are TRBV20-1 and TRBJ1-5; tentative D call: TRBD1 (5 bases). Germline V gives CDR1 DFQATT, CDR2 SNEGSKA (reference sequence). V was clipped by 1 base and J by 4 bases, with 11 bases between them. CDR3 length: 14 residues. CDR3: CSARVTGENQPQHF. CDR3 nucleotide sequence: TGCAGTGCTAGAGTGACGGGGGAAAATCAGCCCCAGCATTTT.

A few counts support this clonotype. The rearrangement links TRBV20-1 to TRBJ2-1; D is unresolved. From germline, CDR1 is DFQATT and CDR2 SNEGSKA (reference sequence). The CDR3 totals 13 residues. The germline V and J ends were trimmed by 3 bases and 8 bases, with 14 bases remaining between them. The CDR3 DNA reads as TGCAGTGCTAGCAATAGTTTCCTCCATGAGCAGTTCTTC. Protein sequence: CSASNSFLHEQFF.

V is TRBV9 and J is TRBJ2-3; 10 bases align to TRBD2. Trimming at V came to 4 bases and at J to 0 bases, leaving 5 bases not matched to a gene. The CDR3 covers 16 residues. From germline, CDR1 is SGDLS and CDR2 YYNGEE. The CDR3 sequence is CASSISGRASTDTQYF. The CDR3 DNA follows: TGTGCCAGCAGCATCAGCGGGAGGGCCAGCACAGATACGCAGTATTTT.